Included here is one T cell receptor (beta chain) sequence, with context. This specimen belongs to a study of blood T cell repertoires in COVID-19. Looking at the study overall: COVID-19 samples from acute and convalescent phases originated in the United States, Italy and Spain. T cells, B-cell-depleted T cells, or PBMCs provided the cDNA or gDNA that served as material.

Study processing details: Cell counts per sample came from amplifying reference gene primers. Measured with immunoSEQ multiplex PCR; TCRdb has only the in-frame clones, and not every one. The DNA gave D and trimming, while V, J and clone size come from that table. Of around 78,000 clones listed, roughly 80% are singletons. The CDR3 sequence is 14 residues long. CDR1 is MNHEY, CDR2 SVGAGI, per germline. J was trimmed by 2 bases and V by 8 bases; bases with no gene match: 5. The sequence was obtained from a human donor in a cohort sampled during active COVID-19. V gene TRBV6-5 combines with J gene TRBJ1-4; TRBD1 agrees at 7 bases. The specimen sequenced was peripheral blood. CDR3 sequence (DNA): TGTGCCAGCGGATCGACAGGGACTAATGAAAAACTGTTTTTT. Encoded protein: CASGSTGTNEKLFF.